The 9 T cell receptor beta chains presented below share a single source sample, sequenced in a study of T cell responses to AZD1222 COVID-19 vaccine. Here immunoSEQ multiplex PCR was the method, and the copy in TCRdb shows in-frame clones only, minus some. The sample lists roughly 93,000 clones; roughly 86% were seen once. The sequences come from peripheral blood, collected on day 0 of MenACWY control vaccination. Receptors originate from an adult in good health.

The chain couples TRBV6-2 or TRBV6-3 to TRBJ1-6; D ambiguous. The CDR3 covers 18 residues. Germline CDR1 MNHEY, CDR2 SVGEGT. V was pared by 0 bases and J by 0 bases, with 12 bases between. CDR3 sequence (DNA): TGTGCCAGCAGTTACTCGGGAAGAACTAGCTCCTATAATTCACCCCTCCACTTT. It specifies CASSYSGRTSSYNSPLHF.

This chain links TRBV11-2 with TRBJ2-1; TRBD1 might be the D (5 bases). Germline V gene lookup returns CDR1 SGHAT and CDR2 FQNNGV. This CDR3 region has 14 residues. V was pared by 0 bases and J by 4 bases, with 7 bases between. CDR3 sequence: CASSLEAGYNEQFF. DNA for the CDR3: TGTGCCAGCAGCTTAGAGGCAGGGTACAATGAGCAGTTCTTC.

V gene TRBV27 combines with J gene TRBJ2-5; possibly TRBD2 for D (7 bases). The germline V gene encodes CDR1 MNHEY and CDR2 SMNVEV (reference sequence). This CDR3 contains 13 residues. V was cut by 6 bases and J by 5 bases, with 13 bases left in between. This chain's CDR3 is CASRGGAWETQYF. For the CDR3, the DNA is TGTGCCAGCAGGGGGGGGGCCTGGGAGACCCAGTACTTC.

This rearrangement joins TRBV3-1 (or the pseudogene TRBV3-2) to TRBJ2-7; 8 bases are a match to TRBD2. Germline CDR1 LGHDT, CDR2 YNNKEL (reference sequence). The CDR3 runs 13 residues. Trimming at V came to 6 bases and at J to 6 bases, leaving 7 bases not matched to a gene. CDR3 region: CASSPSGGSEQYF. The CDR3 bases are TGTGCCAGCAGTCCCTCGGGGGGGAGCGAGCAGTACTTC.

CDR3 in amino acids: CASSFERSPLHF. In DNA, the CDR3 is TGTGCCAGCAGCTTCGAGAGGTCACCCCTCCACTTT. The chain has TRBV12-3 or TRBV12-4 and TRBJ1-6; no firm D call. V lost 6 bases and J 10 bases, leaving 10 bases between the germline ends. The CDR3 is 12 residues long.

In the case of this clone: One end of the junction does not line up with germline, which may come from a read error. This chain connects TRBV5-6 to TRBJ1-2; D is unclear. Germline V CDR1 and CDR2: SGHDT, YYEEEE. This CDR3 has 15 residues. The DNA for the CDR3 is TGTGCCAGCAGCTTGTTTAGTAGGATCTCCCCTCTTGTTCCCTTC. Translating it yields CASSLFSRISPLVPF.

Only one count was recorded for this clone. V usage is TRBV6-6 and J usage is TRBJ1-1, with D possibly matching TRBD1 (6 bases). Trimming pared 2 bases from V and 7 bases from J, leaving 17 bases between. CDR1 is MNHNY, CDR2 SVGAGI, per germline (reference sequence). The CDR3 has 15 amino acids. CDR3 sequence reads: CASSYVTGSSHEAFF. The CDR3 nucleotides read TGTGCCAGCAGTTACGTTACAGGGAGTTCCCATGAAGCTTTCTTT.

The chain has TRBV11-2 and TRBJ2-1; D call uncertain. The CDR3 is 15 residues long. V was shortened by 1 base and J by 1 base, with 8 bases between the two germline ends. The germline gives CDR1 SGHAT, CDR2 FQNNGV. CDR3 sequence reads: CASSLGTASYNEQFF. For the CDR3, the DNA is TGTGCCAGCAGCTTAGGGACGGCATCCTACAATGAGCAGTTCTTC.

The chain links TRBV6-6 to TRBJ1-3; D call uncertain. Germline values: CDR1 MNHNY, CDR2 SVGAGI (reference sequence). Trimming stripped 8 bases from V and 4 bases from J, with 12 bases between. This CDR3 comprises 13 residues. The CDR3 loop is CASGQSNGNTIYF. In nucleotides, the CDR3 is TGTGCCAGCGGCCAAAGTAACGGAAACACCATATATTTT.